A single sample is the source of the 24 T cell receptor beta chains below, sequenced in a study of shared clonotypes between healthy human individuals. Clones were sequenced by immunoSEQ multiplex PCR, and TCRdb holds only the in-frame ones, with some missing. Seen here are around 2.3 million clones, approximately 94% observed once, and the top ten hold roughly 0.13%. The sequenced sample consisted of naive CD4+ T cells sorted from blood. The sample's subset: CD45RA+ positively selected. The source is a man between 18 and 29 years old in good health.

This chain connects TRBV5-1 to TRBJ1-5; 7 bases fit TRBD1. Per the germline V gene, CDR1 is SGHRS and CDR2 is YFSETQ. V lost 0 bases to trimming and J lost 4 bases; unmatched junction nucleotides: 4. The CDR3 contains 15 residues. CDR3 region: CASSLEGALNQPQHF. CDR3 sequence (DNA): TGCGCCAGCAGCTTGGAGGGGGCACTAAATCAGCCCCAGCATTTT.

The chain joins TRBV5-1 to TRBJ2-7; 11 bases are shared with TRBD2. The junction had 11 bases not matched to a gene; V was cut back by 4 bases and J by 2 bases. Germline V lookup: CDR1 SGHRS, CDR2 YFSETQ. The CDR3 is 17 residues long. CDR3 loop: CASSTRTSGRNPYEQYF. Here the CDR3 DNA reads TGCGCCAGCAGCACGAGGACTAGCGGGCGCAATCCCTACGAGCAGTACTTC. Full variable domain (missing parts from reference TRBV5-1 and TRBJ2-7): KAGVTQTPRYLIKTRGQQVTLSCSPISGHRSVSWYQQTPGQGLQFLFEYFSETQRNKGNFPGRFSGRQFSNSRSEMNVSTLELGDSALYLCASSTRTSGRNPYEQYFGPGTRLTVT.

The rearrangement links TRBV4-1 to TRBJ2-1; D remains unclear. Germline V CDR1 and CDR2: MGHRA, YSYEKL. Trimming took 0 bases from V and 4 from J, leaving 13 bases between them. This CDR3 comprises 16 residues. The CDR3 here is CASSQDPGQRYNEQFF. CDR3 sequence (DNA): TGCGCCAGCAGCCAAGATCCTGGGCAGAGATACAATGAGCAGTTCTTC.

V is TRBV7-9 and J is TRBJ2-1; 9 bases are a match to TRBD1. CDR3 length equals 18 residues. The junction had 18 bases not matched to a gene; V was cut back by 3 bases and J by 9 bases. Looked up from germline, CDR1 is SEHNR and CDR2 is FQNEAQ (reference sequence). CDR3 DNA: TGTGCCAGCAGCTTGGTCGCCGGGACAGGGACCGGTTACCGTGAGCAGTTCTTC. It codes for CASSLVAGTGTGYREQFF.

This sequence joins TRBV11-2 and TRBJ2-7, with D hard to call. The CDR3 spans 15 residues. CDR1 is SGHAT, CDR2 FQNNGV, per germline. V was shortened by 0 bases and J by 0 bases, with 9 bases between the two germline ends. The CDR3 region is CASSLEAESSYEQYF. The CDR3 DNA reads TGTGCCAGCAGCTTAGAGGCAGAGAGCTCCTACGAGCAGTACTTC.

The V and J genes are TRBV11-3 and TRBJ2-5; D not resolved. Trimming left V 5 bases short and J 5 bases short, with 6 bases between. The CDR3 runs to 11 residues. Germline CDR1 SGHNT, CDR2 YENEEA. The CDR3: CASSKEETQYF. The CDR3 nucleotides are TGTGCCAGCAGCAAAGAGGAGACCCAGTACTTC. Complete variable domain (other parts from reference TRBV11-3 and TRBJ2-5): EAGVVQSPRYKIIEKKQPVAFWCNPISGHNTLYWYLQNLGQGPELLIRYENEEAVDDSQLPKDRFSAERLKGVDSTLKIQPAELGDSAVYLCASSKEETQYFGPGTRLLVL.

The rearrangement uses TRBV5-1 and TRBJ1-4, with D uncertain. From germline, CDR1 is SGHRS and CDR2 YFSETQ. V was clipped by 2 bases and J by 8 bases, with 13 bases between them. CDR3 length equals 14 residues. DNA for the CDR3: TGCGCCAGCAGCTTCGACGGGGTGGAGGAAAAACTGTTTTTT. This codes for CASSFDGVEEKLFF.

This clone was found once. The J gene is TRBJ2-1, the V gene TRBV7-3; D gene unclear. Germline V gives CDR1 SGHTA, CDR2 FQGTGA. The length of the CDR3 is 14 residues. Trimming took 5 bases from V and 0 from J, leaving 8 bases between them. The CDR3 bases are TGTGCCAGCAGCCCTCAGAGCTCCTACAATGAGCAGTTCTTC. Protein: CASSPQSSYNEQFF. Supplemented by reference TRBV7-3 and TRBJ2-1, the full variable domain reads GAGVSQTPSNKVTEKGKYVELRCDPISGHTALYWYRQSLGQGPEFLIYFQGTGAADDSGLPNDRFFAVRPEGSVSTLKIQRTERGDSAVYLCASSPQSSYNEQFFGPGTRLTVL.

This clone occurred once. CDR3 residues: CASSLMRVPGEKLFF. As DNA, the CDR3 is TGTGCCAGCAGCTTAATGAGGGTGCCCGGTGAAAAACTGTTTTTT. The chain joins TRBV7-9 to TRBJ1-4; D not certain. Germline CDR1 SEHNR, CDR2 FQNEAQ (reference sequence). V shed 2 bases and J shed 7 bases, with 14 bases lying between them. The CDR3 has 15 amino acids.

This clone was seen once. This rearrangement joins TRBV29-1 to TRBJ2-7, with D unresolved. The germline V gene has CDR1 SQVTM and CDR2 ANQGSEA. This CDR3 has 13 residues. V gave up 7 bases and J gave up 2 bases, with 15 bases separating them. The CDR3 nucleotides are TGCAGCGCTGGAGACGGACGGGCCTACGAGCAGTACTTC. It encodes CSAGDGRAYEQYF.

This clone was seen a single time. The chain links TRBV18 to TRBJ1-3, with D hard to call. Germline V gene data show CDR1 as KGHSH and CDR2 as LQKENI. Between the trimmed V and J ends, which lost 3 bases and 0 bases, there was a span of 9 bases. CDR3 size: 15 residues. As DNA, the CDR3 is TGTGCCAGCTCACCTAACTTTTCCTCTGGAAACACCATATATTTT. As protein: CASSPNFSSGNTIYF.

This clone came up a few times. The same CDR3 arises from other DNA sequences in this sample as well. The V call is TRBV10-3, the J call TRBJ2-7; 9 bases align to TRBD1. CDR1 is ENHRY, CDR2 SYGVKD, per germline. J gave up 3 bases and V 0 bases, and 0 bases lay outside the gene matches. The CDR3 covers 14 residues. Written as DNA, the CDR3 is TGTGCCATCAGTGAGTCGGGACAGGGCTACGAGCAGTACTTC. Residues: CAISESGQGYEQYF.

This clone was picked up one time. J is TRBJ2-3 and V is TRBV6-5, with a possible D match to TRBD1 (7 bases). The length of the CDR3 is 15 residues. CDR1 is MNHEY and CDR2 is SVGAGI in the germline V gene. V lost 7 bases, J lost 2 bases, and 16 bases lay in between. The CDR3 DNA reads TGTGCCAGCAAATCGGGGGACAGACTCACAGATACGCAGTATTTT. It translates to CASKSGDRLTDTQYF.

CDR3 nucleotide sequence: TGCGGGGCCCGGACAGCTCTTAACTATGGCTACACCTTC. Protein sequence: CGARTALNYGYTF. This chain uses TRBV29-1 with TRBJ1-2, with a possible D match to TRBD1 (6 bases). This CDR3 contains 13 residues. CDR1 is SQVTM and CDR2 is ANQGSEA in the germline V gene.

This chain uses TRBV5-1 with TRBJ2-7; D is unresolved. The ends were cut back, 3 bases at V and 0 bases at J, with 7 bases in the middle. Germline V CDR1 and CDR2: SGHRS, YFSETQ. CDR3 length equals 13 residues. CDR3 coding DNA: TGCGCCAGCAGCTCAGGAGCCTCCTACGAGCAGTACTTC. Amino acid sequence: CASSSGASYEQYF.

The CDR3 sequence: CASSLAPGSTEAFF. CDR3 DNA: TGTGCCAGCAGCTTGGCACCGGGGTCCACTGAAGCTTTCTTT. The chain has TRBV11-2 and TRBJ1-1; D is unresolved. V lost 3 bases, J lost 4 bases, and 12 bases lay in between. The CDR3 has 14 amino acids. The V gene's germline CDR1 is SGHAT and CDR2 FQNNGV.

J is TRBJ2-5 and V is TRBV5-1; TRBD1 is a possible D gene (6 bases). The CDR3 loop spans 14 amino acids. The V and J ends lost 2 bases and 4 bases respectively, with 12 bases between them. Germline assignment: CDR1 SGHRS and CDR2 YFSETQ. CDR3 loop: CASSFKTGTETQYF. For the CDR3, the DNA is TGCGCCAGCAGCTTTAAGACAGGAACAGAGACCCAGTACTTC. The variable domain in full, completed from reference TRBV5-1 and TRBJ2-5, reads KAGVTQTPRYLIKTRGQQVTLSCSPISGHRSVSWYQQTPGQGLQFLFEYFSETQRNKGNFPGRFSGRQFSNSRSEMNVSTLELGDSALYLCASSFKTGTETQYFGPGTRLLVL.

The gene calls are TRBV6-1 and TRBJ1-2; TRBD1 matches 8 bases. The CDR3 contains 14 residues. The germline V gene encodes CDR1 MNHNS and CDR2 SASEGT. V trimming: 6 bases; J trimming: 8 bases; junction bases outside the gene matches: 11. The CDR3 here is CASRQTGENGGYTF. Here the CDR3 DNA reads TGTGCCAGCAGACAGACAGGGGAAAATGGAGGCTACACCTTC.

This rearrangement joins TRBV5-1 to TRBJ2-4; 7 bases are a match to TRBD1. The germline V gene encodes CDR1 SGHRS and CDR2 YFSETQ. CDR3 size: 17 residues. Trimming cost V 0 bases and J 0 bases; bases outside gene matches: 6. The CDR3 sequence is CASSLDDRVIAKNIQYF. As DNA, the CDR3 is TGCGCCAGCAGCTTGGATGACAGGGTTATAGCCAAAAACATTCAGTACTTC.

The V call is TRBV10-2, the J call TRBJ1-6; D is ambiguous. V was clipped by 4 bases and J by 9 bases, with 10 bases between them. The CDR3 loop spans 13 amino acids. CDR1 is WSHSY, CDR2 SAAADI, per germline. DNA of the CDR3: TGCGCCAGCAGTGCTGGGGTCGCTTCACCCCTCCACTTT. This codes for CASSAGVASPLHF.

This chain links TRBV11-2 with TRBJ2-2, with 7 bases identical to TRBD2. The CDR3 is 16 amino acids. V lost 2 bases to trimming and J lost 7 bases; unmatched junction nucleotides: 10. The V gene's germline CDR1 is SGHAT and CDR2 FQNNGV. The CDR3 loop is CASSLQRTGRGGELFF. CDR3 sequence (DNA): TGTGCCAGCAGCTTACAGCGGACTGGGAGGGGCGGGGAGCTGTTTTTT.

The gene calls are TRBV5-4 and TRBJ2-1, with 9 bases lining up with TRBD1. V was clipped by 4 bases and J by 8 bases; unmatched bases: 10. The CDR3 totals 15 residues. The germline CDR1 and CDR2 sequences are SGHNT and YYREEE (reference sequence). CDR3 nucleotides: TGTGCCAGCAGCGCATACAGGGGGCGCGGGGATGAGCAGTTCTTC. This codes for CASSAYRGRGDEQFF.

CDR3 in amino acids: CASSYARTGTYEQYF. The CDR3 DNA sequence: TGTGCCAGCAGCTACGCTCGGACAGGGACTTACGAGCAGTACTTC. The rearrangement links TRBV6-5 to TRBJ2-7; 8 bases are shared with TRBD1. The junction had 11 bases not matched to a gene; V was cut back by 6 bases and J by 4 bases. Germline assignment: CDR1 MNHEY and CDR2 SVGAGI. The CDR3 sequence is 15 residues long.

The chain recombines TRBV28 with TRBJ2-3; D not resolved. The V end lost 8 bases, the J end lost 5 bases, and 8 bases lay between the germline ends. Germline V gives CDR1 MDHEN, CDR2 SYDVKM. CDR3 length equals 11 residues. The CDR3 loop reads CASALRDTQYF. The CDR3 coding sequence is TGTGCCAGCGCCTTGCGAGATACGCAGTATTTT.